This entry concerns a single T cell receptor beta chain. Its antigen is undetermined. The protocol was immunoSEQ multiplex PCR, while the TCRdb copy is restricted to in-frame clones and leaves out a portion. The sample has some 56,000 clones, around 94% seen once. CDR1 and CDR2 from the germline V gene are SGHRS and YFSETQ. The CDR3 runs 13 residues. The V gene lost 4 bases and the J gene lost 2 bases, with 9 bases spanning the gap. The data were obtained in a study of cytomegalovirus exposure and HLA in healthy donors. Study-level findings and limits: Whilst most TCR sequences proved rare, a subset of public TCRs occurred across many donors. In vitro assays verified that a few CMV-associated chains recognized CMV antigens specifically. That first-cohort TCR clusters tended to co-occur in the 120 or so validation repertoires was found in a later analysis.

Among the roughly 120 subjects of the validation cohort, separate from the roughly 650-subject first cohort, were the donors. The sequenced sample consisted of PBMCs. The chain carries TRBV5-1 and TRBJ1-2, with D possibly being TRBD1 (6 bases). The source is a man between 18 and 29 years old in good health and CMV-seronegative. The CDR3 is CASSPGQNYGYTF. In DNA, the CDR3 is TGCGCCAGCAGCCCCGGACAGAACTATGGCTACACCTTC.